Following are 31 T cell receptor beta chains from one sample sequenced in a study of control samples from healthy donors and cancer patients. Profiling relied on immunoSEQ multiplex PCR, and the TCRdb table lists in-frame clones only, not all of them. The table lists more than 150,000 clones, approximately 93% of them singletons. The sequenced material came from blood. Source of these receptors: a man aged 50-60 years in good health.

The genes are TRBV5-1 and TRBJ1-6, with 9 bases fitting TRBD1. Germline CDR1 reads SGHRS; CDR2 reads YFSETQ. Trimming cost V 4 bases and J 7 bases; bases outside gene matches: 6. The length of the CDR3 is 15 residues. This CDR3 is CASSHGQGTNSPLHF. The CDR3 DNA is TGCGCCAGCAGCCACGGACAGGGGACAAATTCACCCCTCCACTTT.

V gene TRBV4-1 combines with J gene TRBJ2-2; a possible D gene is TRBD1 (5 bases). The CDR3 is 16 amino acids. Trimming took off 0 bases at V and 0 bases at J, with 8 bases between the two ends. In germline, CDR1 is MGHRA, CDR2 YSYEKL. DNA for the CDR3: TGCGCCAGCAGCCAAGATGCAGGGACGAACACCGGGGAGCTGTTTTTT. Amino acid sequence: CASSQDAGTNTGELFF.

The genes are TRBV7-2 and TRBJ2-5; 9 bases agree with TRBD1. The trim removed 5 bases at V and 5 bases at J, leaving 6 bases unmatched. Germline CDR1 reads SGHTA; CDR2 reads FQGNSA. This CDR3 spans 14 amino acids. Written as DNA, the CDR3 is TGTGCCAGCAGCCGGGACAGGGCTAGGGAGACCCAGTACTTC. This codes for CASSRDRARETQYF.

The V call is TRBV5-6, the J call TRBJ1-2; D is possibly TRBD1 (5 bases). The germline gives CDR1 SGHDT, CDR2 YYEEEE. Trimming removed 7 bases at V and 2 bases at J, with 9 bases between. The CDR3 spans 12 residues. CDR3 in DNA: TGTGCCAGCCAGGACACCAACTATGGCTACACCTTC. Its translation is CASQDTNYGYTF.

The genes are TRBV24-1 and TRBJ1-5, with 7 bases matching TRBD1. The J segment lost 3 bases and the V segment lost 6 bases, leaving 4 bases of the junction unmatched. Germline V CDR1 and CDR2: KGHDR, SFDVKD. CDR3 length: 14 amino acids. CDR3 nucleotide sequence: TGTGCCACCAGTCGGACAGGCTACAATCAGCCCCAGCATTTT. This translates into CATSRTGYNQPQHF.

The chain employs TRBV6-1 and TRBJ2-4; 8 nucleotides align to TRBD1. Looked up from germline, CDR1 is MNHNS and CDR2 is SASEGT. The CDR3 loop spans 14 amino acids. The ends lost 1 base at V and 15 bases at J; junction bases unmatched: 11. CDR3 bases: TGTGCCAGCAGTGAAGGGCAGGGGGCCGGCCCAGGGTACTTC. It encodes CASSEGQGAGPGYF.

This clone appeared a single time. The genes are TRBV5-1 and TRBJ2-5; a possible D gene is TRBD2 (5 bases). Trimming took off 4 bases at V and 5 bases at J, with 12 bases between the two ends. Per the germline V gene, CDR1 is SGHRS and CDR2 is YFSETQ. The CDR3 extends over 13 amino acids. The CDR3 DNA reads as TGCGCCAGCAGCACCGGACCGGGGGAGACCCAGTACTTC. Its protein is CASSTGPGETQYF.

The genes are TRBV7-3 and TRBJ1-1; no definite D call. The ends were cut back, 5 bases at V and 1 base at J, with 8 bases in the middle. Germline assignment: CDR1 SGHTA and CDR2 FQGTGA. There are 13 residues in the CDR3. CDR3 bases: TGTGCCAGCAGCCAAGACTCGAACACTGAAGCTTTCTTT. Translation: CASSQDSNTEAFF.

The genes are TRBV6-6 and TRBJ2-7, with 10 bases aligning to TRBD2. Trimming took 1 base from V and 5 from J; bases not matched to a gene: 8. The CDR3 sequence is 16 residues long. Germline V gives CDR1 MNHNY, CDR2 SVGAGI (reference sequence). CDR3 residues: CASSYYRASGSHEQYF. The CDR3 nucleotides read TGTGCCAGCAGTTACTATCGGGCTAGCGGGAGCCACGAGCAGTACTTC.

The table lists this clone with a count of one. The V gene is TRBV30, the J gene TRBJ1-4, with TRBD1 as a possible D gene (6 bases). CDR3 length: 14 residues. Trimming pared 3 bases from V and 7 bases from J, leaving 15 bases between. Germline CDR1 is GTSNPN and CDR2 is SVGIG (reference sequence). The CDR3 nucleotides are TGTGCCTGGAGAGAAGGGGGGGGCGGTGAAAAACTGTTTTTT. Protein sequence: CAWREGGGGEKLFF.

The gene calls are TRBV6-1 and TRBJ2-7; D unclear. The CDR3 spans 19 residues. V was pared by 2 bases and J by 8 bases, with 31 bases between. Germline loops: CDR1 MNHNS, CDR2 SASEGT. CDR3 nucleotides: TGTGCCAGCAGTGAAATCCCCACCCTTGGCAGGTTGGGCAACATGAAGCAGTACTTC. Its translation is CASSEIPTLGRLGNMKQYF.

V is TRBV6-6 and J is TRBJ2-7; no clear D. Germline CDR1 reads MNHNY; CDR2 reads SVGAGI (reference sequence). This CDR3 has 13 residues. The ends were cut back, 0 bases at V and 3 bases at J, with 6 bases in the middle. For the CDR3, the DNA is TGTGCCAGCAGTTACTCCGGCAACTACGAGCAGTACTTC. Its protein is CASSYSGNYEQYF.

In its sample, this clone was seen once. The J gene is TRBJ2-1, the V gene TRBV4-1; 7 nucleotides align to TRBD2. The CDR3 spans 17 residues. Trimming at V came to 4 bases and at J to 5 bases, leaving 14 bases not matched to a gene. In germline, CDR1 is MGHRA, CDR2 YSYEKL. Written as DNA, the CDR3 is TGCGCCAGCAGCCCGCTAGCGACGGGAGGTTCCCACAATGAGCAGTTCTTC. It yields the protein CASSPLATGGSHNEQFF.

The chain carries TRBV7-9 and TRBJ1-1, with D unresolved. The ends were cut back, 5 bases at V and 6 bases at J, with 13 bases in the middle. Germline CDR1 SEHNR, CDR2 FQNEAQ (reference sequence). The CDR3 length is 13 residues. The CDR3 nucleotides are TGTGCCAGCAGCCCGACGGAGGTGGCTGAAGCTTTCTTT. This codes for CASSPTEVAEAFF.

The chain combines TRBV24-1 with TRBJ1-2; 9 bases line up with TRBD1. With 3 bases clipped from V and 1 base from J, the junction kept 5 bases outside the gene matches. The length of the CDR3 is 16 residues. Germline-derived CDR1 and CDR2 are KGHDR and SFDVKD. CDR3 protein: CATSDGTGQGNYGYTF. The CDR3 coding sequence is TGTGCCACCAGTGATGGCACGGGACAGGGTAACTATGGCTACACCTTC.

The rearrangement joins TRBV5-5 to TRBJ2-3, with D perhaps matching TRBD1 (5 bases). Germline assignment: CDR1 SGHKS and CDR2 YYEKEE (reference sequence). The CDR3 sequence is 14 residues long. With 0 bases removed from V and 3 bases from J, the gap between germline ends came to 8 bases. The CDR3 loop is CASSLGQLTDTQYF. The CDR3 region has the DNA TGTGCCAGCAGCTTGGGACAGTTAACAGATACGCAGTATTTT.

This clone showed up just once. The J gene is TRBJ1-2, the V gene TRBV7-9; D remains unclear. The germline V gene encodes CDR1 SEHNR and CDR2 FQNEAQ (reference sequence). Trimming took 4 bases from V and 6 from J, leaving 21 bases between them. The CDR3 totals 16 residues. Here the CDR3 reads CASSSRELVEKDGYTF. CDR3 sequence (DNA): TGTGCCAGCAGCTCCAGAGAATTGGTGGAAAAGGATGGCTACACCTTC.

The chain recombines TRBV5-6 with TRBJ2-1, with unresolved D. CDR1 and CDR2 from the germline V gene are SGHDT and YYEEEE. V lost 0 bases, J lost 8 bases, and 9 bases lay in between. The CDR3 spans 13 residues. The CDR3 is CASSLVVAHEQFF. The CDR3 DNA reads TGTGCCAGCAGCTTGGTGGTAGCCCATGAGCAGTTCTTC.

The V gene is TRBV14, the J gene TRBJ2-3; D is possibly TRBD2 (6 bases). The germline V and J ends were trimmed by 4 bases and 4 bases, with 9 bases remaining between them. CDR1 is SGHDN, CDR2 FVKESK, per germline. This CDR3 region has 13 residues. CDR3: CASSRDLADTQYF. CDR3 sequence (DNA): TGTGCCAGCAGCCGGGACTTAGCAGATACGCAGTATTTT.

The chain employs TRBV19 and TRBJ1-1, with 7 positions matching TRBD1. CDR3 length: 15 residues. V was clipped by 0 bases and J by 2 bases; unmatched bases: 3. Germline-derived CDR1 and CDR2 are LNHDA and SQIVND (reference sequence). The CDR3 sequence is CASSIDRGLNTEAFF. CDR3 sequence (DNA): TGTGCCAGTAGTATAGACAGGGGGTTAAACACTGAAGCTTTCTTT.

J is TRBJ1-6 and V is TRBV5-1; D might be TRBD1 (5 bases). The CDR3 covers 15 residues. The germline gives CDR1 SGHRS, CDR2 YFSETQ. The V end was cut by 6 bases, the J end by 7 bases, with 17 bases between. CDR3 nucleotides: TGCGCCAGCACCCCGGGGGGTAACAGAAATTCACCCCTCCACTTT. This translates into CASTPGGNRNSPLHF.

J is TRBJ1-5 and V is TRBV28, with D perhaps matching TRBD1 (5 bases). Trimming shortened V by 7 bases and J by 2 bases, and 18 bases separated the two germline ends. This CDR3 region has 16 residues. In germline, CDR1 is MDHEN, CDR2 SYDVKM. CDR3 residues: CASTSGGFFGNQPQHF. CDR3 nucleotide sequence: TGTGCCAGCACCTCCGGGGGGTTTTTCGGCAATCAGCCCCAGCATTTT.

This sequence joins TRBV27 and TRBJ2-5; 11 bases agree with TRBD1. The CDR3 spans 16 residues. CDR1 and CDR2 (germline): MNHEY, SMNVEV (reference sequence). Trimming removed 0 bases from V and 7 bases from J; junction bases left unmatched: 7. The CDR3 DNA reads as TGTGCCAGCAGTTTATCCGGGACAGGGGGATACGGGACCCAGTACTTC. Encoded protein: CASSLSGTGGYGTQYF.

The chain recombines TRBV5-1 with TRBJ2-1; possibly TRBD1 or TRBD2 for D (5 bases each). The CDR3 runs 13 residues. Germline values: CDR1 SGHRS, CDR2 YFSETQ. V was trimmed by 5 bases and J by 5 bases, leaving 11 bases between them. The CDR3 reads CASRGGGHNEQFF. The CDR3 region has the DNA TGCGCCAGCAGAGGTGGGGGTCACAATGAGCAGTTCTTC.

J is TRBJ2-3 and V is TRBV7-3; TRBD2 might be the D (6 bases). The CDR3 runs 17 residues. Per germline, CDR1 SGHTA and CDR2 FQGTGA. The V gene lost 1 base and the J gene lost 6 bases, with 20 bases spanning the gap. Here the CDR3 DNA reads TGTGCCAGCAGCTTAATCGGAGCGGGTGGTGTTGGGGATACGCAGTATTTT. Its translation is CASSLIGAGGVGDTQYF.

This clone was picked up a small number of times. The CDR3 here is CAWSVGTGNQPQHF. CDR3 in DNA: TGTGCCTGGAGTGTAGGTACGGGCAATCAGCCCCAGCATTTT. The genes are TRBV30 and TRBJ1-5, with unresolved D. Germline CDR1 GTSNPN, CDR2 SVGIG (reference sequence). The V end lost 0 bases, the J end lost 2 bases, and 8 bases lay between the germline ends. There are 14 residues in the CDR3.

This chain joins TRBV4-1 and TRBJ2-6, with 11 bases that match TRBD1. CDR1 and CDR2 from the germline V gene are MGHRA and YSYEKL. This CDR3 has 19 amino acids. Trimming removed 3 bases from V and 0 bases from J; junction bases left unmatched: 7. CDR3 coding DNA: TGCGCCAGCAGCCAGGACAGGGGGCTCCTATCCTCTGGGGCCAACGTCCTGACTTTC. This sequence encodes CASSQDRGLLSSGANVLTF.

The chain joins TRBV29-1 to TRBJ1-1; perhaps TRBD1 as D (5 bases). The CDR3 runs to 15 residues. Germline lookup yields CDR1 SQVTM and CDR2 ANQGSEA. V was shortened by 2 bases and J by 0 bases, with 13 bases between the two germline ends. The CDR3 loop reads CSVEPSLTVNTEAFF. DNA of the CDR3: TGCAGCGTTGAACCCTCACTGACAGTGAACACTGAAGCTTTCTTT.

The chain couples TRBV2 to TRBJ1-1; D perhaps matches TRBD1 (5 bases). V lost 3 bases and J lost 1, with 9 bases in between. The CDR3 has 14 amino acids. From germline, CDR1 is SNHLY and CDR2 FYNNEI. The DNA for the CDR3 is TGTGCCAGCAGTGAGGGACTCAAGAACACTGAAGCTTTCTTT. Translated: CASSEGLKNTEAFF.

The gene calls are TRBV6-4 and TRBJ1-2; D is uncertain. The CDR3 contains 13 residues. Trimming left V 0 bases short and J 9 bases short, with 11 bases between. Germline CDR1 MRHNA, CDR2 SNTAGT. CDR3 sequence: CASSDSRNWSYTF. The CDR3 DNA reads TGTGCCAGCAGTGACTCCCGGAATTGGAGCTACACCTTC.

The rearrangement uses TRBV12-3 or TRBV12-4 and TRBJ2-7; the D is unclear. This CDR3 has 12 amino acids. The V end was cut by 1 base, the J end by 7 bases, with 8 bases between. CDR3 sequence: CASSLGRPEQYF. The CDR3 region has the DNA TGTGCCAGCAGTTTAGGCCGGCCTGAGCAGTACTTC.